This T cell receptor (beta chain) stems from a study of immune cell composition in non-small cell lung cancer. In the case of this clone: The antigen remains unidentified. At one boundary the junction diverges from the germline segment, which might be a read error.

The assay was immunoSEQ multiplex PCR, and TCRdb's table has in-frame clones only and misses some. The data contain about 3,100 clones, about 73% of them singletons. Whole-study findings and limits: Overall clonality, unlike maximal tumour-associated clone frequency, did not predict TIL reactivity.

The CDR3 is made up of 14 amino acids. CDR1 is WSHSY and CDR2 is SAAADI in the germline V gene. Normal lung was taken at the farthest possible site, at least 3 cm from tumour. This sequence was found in a human donor with non-small cell lung cancer. Sequencing was done on a sample of non-adjacent lung tissue. The gene calls are TRBV10-2 and TRBJ1-1; tentatively, D is TRBD1 (5 bases). The CDR3 sequence is CASSALGANAEAFF. CDR3 DNA sequence: TGCGCCAGCAGTGCCCTAGGGGCGAACGCTGAAGCTTTCTTT.